The 14 T cell receptor beta chains listed next were all sequenced from one sample in a study of vaccination effects on CD4 cells after COVID-19. Sequencing followed a ViraFEST assay step that expanded antigen-specific CD4+ T cells with viral peptide pools. Following culture for approximately 11 days, CD4+ T cells were isolated. Either the BNT162b2 or mRNA-1273 vaccine was given to participants in two doses. For these receptors, no antigen is known. Sequenced by immunoSEQ multiplex PCR; TCRdb stores in-frame clones only, minus some. The table has roughly 70,000 clones, around four fifths seen once; the top ten hold roughly 0.94%. Specimen: CD4+ T cells from PBMCs cultured with HCoV-OC43 spike peptides, collected after COVID-19 vaccination. The subset denotes: HCoV-OC43 spike overlapping peptide pool stimulation. The source of these receptors is a human donor who received a COVID-19 vaccine.

In this sample, this clone turned up a few times. This chain uses TRBV3-1 (or the pseudogene TRBV3-2) with TRBJ1-2; the match to TRBD1 covers 7 bases. Losses at the gene ends were 4 bases for V and 6 bases for J; bases not matched to a gene: 2. In germline, CDR1 is LGHDT, CDR2 YNNKEL (reference sequence). This CDR3 spans 12 amino acids. This chain's CDR3 is CASSRGTDGYTF. CDR3 sequence (DNA): TGTGCCAGCAGCCGTGGGACAGATGGCTACACCTTC.

V is TRBV28 and J is TRBJ2-7; TRBD2 is a possible D gene (6 bases). The ends were cut back, 2 bases at V and 6 bases at J, with 11 bases in the middle. Germline V CDR1 and CDR2: MDHEN, SYDVKM. CDR3 size: 13 residues. CDR3 DNA sequence: TGTGCCAGCAGTTTACTGGAGGGCCGCGAGCAGTACGTC. This sequence encodes CASSLLEGREQYV.

This clone was detected a few times. The V gene is TRBV6-4, the J gene TRBJ1-5; D is ambiguous. Trimming took off 5 bases at V and 2 bases at J, with 13 bases between the two ends. CDR3 length equals 15 residues. The germline CDR1 and CDR2 sequences are MRHNA and SNTAGT. DNA for the CDR3: TGTGCCAGCAGTCGAGACTCCTTTGGCAATCAGCCCCAGCATTTT. This encodes CASSRDSFGNQPQHF.

The chain couples TRBV27 to TRBJ2-5, with D tentatively TRBD1 (6 bases). The length of the CDR3 is 14 residues. CDR1 and CDR2 from the germline V gene are MNHEY and SMNVEV (reference sequence). V lost 3 bases and J 4 bases, leaving 12 bases between the germline ends. The chain's CDR3 is CASSFQGFVETQYF. The CDR3 DNA reads TGTGCCAGCAGTTTCCAGGGGTTCGTAGAGACCCAGTACTTC.

The CDR3 here is CASSPRGAGTWEQFF. CDR3 nucleotide sequence: TGTGCCAGCAGCCCTCGGGGGGCGGGTACATGGGAGCAGTTCTTC. This chain connects TRBV9 to TRBJ2-1, with D possibly matching TRBD2 (7 bases). CDR1 is SGDLS and CDR2 is YYNGEE in the germline V gene. The CDR3 sequence is 15 residues long. V lost 4 bases, J lost 10 bases, and 21 bases lay in between.

V is TRBV21-1 and J is TRBJ1-3; the table calls TRBD1, which could not be checked here. TRBV21-1 is a pseudogene locus. CDR3 size: 14 residues. The DNA of the CDR3 is TGTGCCAGCGCAACGAGGGGGCCTGGAAACACCATATATTTT. Its protein is CASATRGPGNTIYF.

This chain joins TRBV11-2 and TRBJ1-5; possible D gene TRBD1, 5 bases. The germline CDR1 and CDR2 sequences are SGHAT and FQNNGV. V lost 3 bases to trimming and J lost 5 bases, with 8 bases between them. The CDR3 covers 13 residues. The CDR3 coding sequence is TGTGCCAGCAGCTTTGTCAGGGATCAGCCCCAGCATTTT. Its protein is CASSFVRDQPQHF.

This chain connects TRBV7-9 to TRBJ2-1; no reliable D call. Trimming removed 2 bases from V and 8 bases from J, with 7 bases in between. This CDR3 region has 12 residues. Germline-derived CDR1 and CDR2 are SEHNR and FQNEAQ (reference sequence). The CDR3, as DNA: TGTGCCAGCAGCTTAATTAGTGATGAGCAGTTCTTC. Protein sequence: CASSLISDEQFF. Full variable domain (rest looked up from reference TRBV7-9 and TRBJ2-1): DTGVSQNPRHKITKRGQNVTFRCDPISEHNRLYWYRQTLGQGPEFLTYFQNEAQLEKSRLLSDRFSAERPKGSFSTLEIQRTEQGDSAMYLCASSLISDEQFFGPGTRLTVL.

The rearrangement joins TRBV28 to TRBJ1-1, with TRBD1 matching 8 bases. Trimming cost V 6 bases and J 5 bases; bases outside gene matches: 8. The length of the CDR3 is 14 residues. Germline V CDR1 and CDR2: MDHEN, SYDVKM. CDR3 sequence: CASSTPGGRTEAFF. CDR3 nucleotide sequence: TGTGCCAGCAGCACCCCAGGGGGCCGGACTGAAGCTTTCTTT.

This clone showed up just a few times. V and J are TRBV5-6 and TRBJ1-5; 9 positions match TRBD1. Germline trimming cut 3 bases from V and 0 bases from J; bases unmatched to any gene: 4. This CDR3 comprises 16 residues. CDR1 is SGHDT, CDR2 YYEEEE, per germline. This CDR3 is CASSSGQGLSNQPQHF. The CDR3 DNA sequence: TGTGCCAGCAGCTCGGGACAGGGACTTAGCAATCAGCCCCAGCATTTT.

The gene calls are TRBV11-3 and TRBJ2-6; D possibly corresponds to TRBD2 (5 bases). This CDR3 spans 16 amino acids. The germline gives CDR1 SGHNT, CDR2 YENEEA. V was cut by 1 base and J by 4 bases, with 11 bases left in between. The chain's CDR3 is CASSLGSPGGANVLTF. The CDR3 nucleotides are TGTGCCAGCAGCTTAGGTTCCCCGGGGGGGGCCAACGTCCTGACTTTC.

This rearrangement joins TRBV19 to TRBJ2-1; 8 nucleotides match TRBD2. The CDR3 contains 15 residues. The V gene's germline CDR1 is LNHDA and CDR2 SQIVND (reference sequence). V lost 3 bases, J lost 0 bases, and 1 base stayed unmatched. Here the CDR3 DNA reads TGTGCCAGTAGTATCAGCGGGAGCTCCTACAATGAGCAGTTCTTC. Protein product: CASSISGSSYNEQFF.

V gene TRBV7-3 combines with J gene TRBJ1-5; D might be TRBD1 (5 bases). Germline V CDR1 and CDR2: SGHTA, FQGTGA. The CDR3 totals 15 residues. Trimming stripped 2 bases from V and 4 bases from J, with 12 bases between. The CDR3 loop is CASSLGQGPNQPQHF. DNA of the CDR3: TGTGCCAGCAGCTTAGGCCAGGGACCTAATCAGCCCCAGCATTTT.

This clone was seen once. The chain combines TRBV18 with TRBJ2-1; TRBD1 matches at 12 bases. The length of the CDR3 is 16 residues. In germline, CDR1 is KGHSH, CDR2 LQKENI. The junction had 10 bases not matched to a gene; V was cut back by 5 bases and J by 8 bases. CDR3 sequence (DNA): TGTGCCAGCTCATCAAGGCGGGACAGGGGGCTCGATGAGCAGTTCTTC. Its protein product is CASSSRRDRGLDEQFF.